This TCR beta chain was recorded in a study of blood T cell repertoires in COVID-19. Study in general: Samples taken during acute and convalescent COVID-19 were collected in the United States, Italy and Spain. In each case, the material was cDNA or gDNA derived from T cells, B-cell-depleted T cells, or PBMCs.

Between the trimmed V and J ends, which lost 4 bases and 4 bases, there was a span of 7 bases. Per germline, CDR1 WSHSY and CDR2 SAAADI. This CDR3 contains 12 residues. Per the original methods: Counts of nucleated cells, estimated from reference gene primer amplification, were obtained. Clones were sequenced by immunoSEQ multiplex PCR, and TCRdb holds only the in-frame ones, with some missing. For V, J and clone size, that table is used; D and trimming come from the DNA. This sample has approximately 210,000 clones, with 83% found just once. The V call is TRBV10-2, the J call TRBJ2-5; D remains ambiguous. The receptor was derived from a woman aged 45-60 years with acute or convalescent COVID-19. Sequencing was performed on peripheral blood. CDR3 DNA: TGCGCCAGCAGTGCCCGGGTAGAGACCCAGTACTTC. Amino acid sequence: CASSARVETQYF.